This entry lists 14 T cell receptor beta chains sequenced from one sample in a study of blood T cell repertoires in COVID-19. Clones were read by immunoSEQ multiplex PCR, and TCRdb kept only the in-frame ones, dropping some. This table holds just under 20,000 clones, about 85% found once. Sequencing was carried out using peripheral blood. The receptor set was obtained from a human donor with active COVID-19. The donor label of this sample is uncertain.

This chain connects TRBV19 to TRBJ2-1; D is ambiguous. CDR3 size: 19 residues. V gave up 2 bases and J gave up 3 bases, with 23 bases separating them. Germline loops: CDR1 LNHDA, CDR2 SQIVND (reference sequence). This CDR3 reads CASSIPPDTFTLRYNEQFF. The CDR3 nucleotides are TGTGCCAGTAGTATACCCCCAGACACATTCACCCTTCGCTACAATGAGCAGTTCTTC. The full variable domain, rest sourced from reference TRBV19 and TRBJ2-1, is DGGITQSPKYLFRKEGQNVTLSCEQNLNHDAMYWYRQDPGQGLRLIYYSQIVNDFQKGDIAEGYSVSREKKESFPLTVTSAQKNPTAFYLCASSIPPDTFTLRYNEQFFGPGTRLTVL.

There are a few counts of this clone. The chain couples TRBV19 to TRBJ1-6; TRBD1 might be the D (6 bases). V was clipped by 6 bases and J by 8 bases, with 14 bases between them. Per germline, CDR1 LNHDA and CDR2 SQIVND (reference sequence). The CDR3 has 14 amino acids. CDR3 nucleotides: TGTGCCAGTAGAGCCCGGACAGCGGATTCACCCCTCCACTTT. It is translated as CASRARTADSPLHF.

The chain has TRBV28 and TRBJ1-1; a weak D match, TRBD1 (5 bases). CDR1 is MDHEN and CDR2 is SYDVKM in the germline V gene. Trimming took off 5 bases at V and 8 bases at J, with 12 bases between the two ends. The CDR3 length is 12 residues. CDR3 coding DNA: TGTGCCAGCAGTAGCGGGGGACCCGAAGCTTTCTTT. Encoded protein: CASSSGGPEAFF.

The chain carries TRBV7-2 and TRBJ1-4, with 8 bases fitting TRBD1. This CDR3 comprises 15 residues. The V gene end was trimmed by 2 bases and the J gene end by 8 bases; junction bases not matched to a gene: 7. The germline V gene encodes CDR1 SGHTA and CDR2 FQGNSA. The CDR3 is CASSLITGQEEKLFF. The CDR3 bases are TGTGCCAGCAGCTTAATTACGGGACAGGAGGAAAAACTGTTTTTT.

The V gene is TRBV6-5, the J gene TRBJ2-5, with TRBD2 matching over 10 bases. Per germline, CDR1 MNHEY and CDR2 SVGAGI. V lost 5 bases and J lost 5; bases outside the gene matches: 5. This CDR3 comprises 14 residues. The CDR3 nucleotides are TGTGCCAGCAGTCAACGGGGACTAGCGGAGACCCAGTACTTC. Amino acid sequence: CASSQRGLAETQYF.

V usage is TRBV4-1 and J usage is TRBJ2-3, with a tentative D call TRBD1 (6 bases). V was shortened by 1 base and J by 2 bases, with 28 bases between the two germline ends. CDR1 and CDR2 (germline): MGHRA, YSYEKL. The CDR3 loop spans 21 amino acids. The CDR3 sequence is CASSQVPGIRQAPHLTDTQYF. Here the CDR3 DNA reads TGCGCCAGCAGCCAAGTTCCCGGGATTAGACAGGCACCTCATCTCACAGATACGCAGTATTTT.

The V gene is TRBV7-6, the J gene TRBJ2-3; D is perhaps TRBD2 (5 bases). This CDR3 region has 15 residues. V was cut by 1 base and J by 3 bases, with 11 bases left in between. Germline V gene lookup returns CDR1 SGHVS and CDR2 FNYEAQ. This CDR3 reads CASSLGPGLTDTQYF. The CDR3 DNA sequence: TGTGCCAGCAGCTTAGGGCCGGGGTTAACAGATACGCAGTATTTT.

The rearrangement links TRBV3-1 (or the pseudogene TRBV3-2) to TRBJ1-1; no clear D gene. The germline V gene has CDR1 LGHDT and CDR2 YNNKEL (reference sequence). Trimming shortened V by 10 bases and J by 1 base, and 13 bases separated the two germline ends. The CDR3 is 13 residues long. CDR3 DNA: TGTGCCACCACATTTCCTGGGAACACTGAAGCTTTCTTT. It codes for CATTFPGNTEAFF.

CDR3 sequence: CASSPDSLGGYTF. CDR3 DNA: TGTGCCAGCAGCCCCGACTCCCTTGGTGGCTACACCTTC. The chain is built from TRBV7-2 and TRBJ1-2; D not resolved. The CDR3 contains 13 residues. Germline V gene data show CDR1 as SGHTA and CDR2 as FQGNSA. V lost 5 bases and J 7 bases, leaving 14 bases between the germline ends.

This rearrangement joins TRBV29-1 to TRBJ2-5, with 8 bases lining up with TRBD2. V shed 6 bases, J shed 5 bases, and the junction held 5 bases outside the gene matches. Per the germline V gene, CDR1 is SQVTM and CDR2 is ANQGSEA. This CDR3 spans 12 amino acids. CDR3: CSVRLARETQYF. The CDR3, as DNA: TGCAGCGTCCGACTAGCGAGGGAGACCCAGTACTTC.

The rearrangement uses TRBV5-1 and TRBJ2-3; 8 nucleotides align to TRBD1. CDR1 SGHRS and CDR2 YFSETQ come from the germline V gene. The CDR3 spans 16 residues. The J segment lost 2 bases and the V segment lost 5 bases, leaving 10 bases of the junction unmatched. CDR3 sequence (DNA): TGCGCCAGCAGGGGTCCCACAGGGGGGCCCACAGATACGCAGTATTTT. This encodes CASRGPTGGPTDTQYF.

For the CDR3, the DNA is TGTGCCAGCAGCCCTAGCCGGCAGTTGAATCAGCCCCAGCATTTT. It is translated as CASSPSRQLNQPQHF. V usage is TRBV5-5 and J usage is TRBJ1-5; D is undetermined. Germline V gives CDR1 SGHKS, CDR2 YYEKEE (reference sequence). This CDR3 region has 15 residues. V lost 4 bases to trimming and J lost 4 bases, with 15 bases between them.

About this clone: The junction does not match germline at one end; this may be a read error. The V gene is TRBV7-2, the J gene TRBJ2-7, with D maybe TRBD2 (6 bases). Germline V gene lookup returns CDR1 SGHTA and CDR2 FQGNSA. This CDR3 contains 13 residues. The CDR3: CASSLPTVAGMDF. CDR3 in DNA: TGTGCCAGCAGCTTACCCACAGTTGCGGGGATGGACTTC.

This chain uses TRBV19 with TRBJ2-3; unclear D gene. Per the germline V gene, CDR1 is LNHDA and CDR2 is SQIVND (reference sequence). Deletions cut 1 base from V and 6 bases from J, with 8 bases between. The CDR3 contains 13 residues. The CDR3 DNA sequence: TGTGCCAGTAGTATAGGTTTGCAGGATACGCAGTATTTT. Protein sequence: CASSIGLQDTQYF.